What follows are 3 T cell receptor beta chains derived from one specimen sequenced in a study of technical replicates of blood from several donors. Repertoires were generated with immunoSEQ multiplex PCR, while TCRdb's copy carries only in-frame clones and drops some. The profile covers tens of thousands of clones, with around 94% appearing a single time and around 0.25% taken by the ten largest. Sequenced: T cells isolated from PBMCs. These TCRs come from a human donor in good health.

The rearrangement links TRBV10-3 to TRBJ2-2; 7 bases map to TRBD2. Trimming removed 6 bases from V and 7 bases from J; junction bases left unmatched: 8. The CDR3 runs to 14 residues. The V gene's germline CDR1 is ENHRY and CDR2 SYGVKD. CDR3 amino acids: CAIRTSGLDGELFF. Written as DNA, the CDR3 is TGTGCCATCAGGACCTCCGGACTAGACGGGGAGCTGTTTTTT.

For the CDR3, the DNA is TGCGCCAGCAGCATCGGGACAGGGGGAGGAAATCAGCCCCAGCATTTT. It encodes CASSIGTGGGNQPQHF. V gene TRBV5-1 combines with J gene TRBJ1-5, with 11 bases fitting TRBD1. Germline CDR1 is SGHRS and CDR2 is YFSETQ. The CDR3 spans 16 residues. With V trimmed by 4 bases and J by 4 bases, 7 bases remained unmatched.

A single count supports this clone. The rearrangement uses TRBV6-5 and TRBJ1-1; the match to TRBD1 covers 7 bases. Germline CDR1 MNHEY, CDR2 SVGAGI. The ends lost 9 bases at V and 4 bases at J; junction bases unmatched: 5. The CDR3 totals 12 residues. The CDR3 DNA is TGTGCCAGTCAGAGGGGGCTCACTGAAGCTTTCTTT. Translating gives CASQRGLTEAFF.